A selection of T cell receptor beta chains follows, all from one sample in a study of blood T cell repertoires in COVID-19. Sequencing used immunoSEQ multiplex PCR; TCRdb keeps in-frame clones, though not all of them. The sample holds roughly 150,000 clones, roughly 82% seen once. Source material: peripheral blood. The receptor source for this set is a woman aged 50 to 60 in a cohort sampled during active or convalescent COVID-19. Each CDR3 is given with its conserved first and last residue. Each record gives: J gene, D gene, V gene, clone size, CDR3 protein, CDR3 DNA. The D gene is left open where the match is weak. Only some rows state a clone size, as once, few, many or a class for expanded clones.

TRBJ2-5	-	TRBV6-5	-	CASSRTTANQETQYF	TGTGCCAGCAGTCGAACAACAGCCAACCAAGAGACCCAGTACTTC
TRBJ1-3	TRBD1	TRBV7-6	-	CASSLYDRVSGNTIYF	TGTGCCAGCAGCCTCTACGACAGGGTATCAGGAAACACCATATATTTT
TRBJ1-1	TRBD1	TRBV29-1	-	CSVSKGAQTEAFF	TGCAGCGTCTCCAAGGGGGCGCAGACTGAAGCTTTCTTT
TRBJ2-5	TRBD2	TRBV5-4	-	CASSLAGTSGQETQYF	TGTGCCAGCAGCTTGGCGGGGACTAGCGGACAAGAGACCCAGTACTTC
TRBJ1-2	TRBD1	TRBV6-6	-	CASSYAQDRAGGYTF	TGTGCCAGCAGTTACGCCCAGGACAGGGCGGGAGGCTACACCTTC
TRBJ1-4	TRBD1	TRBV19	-	CASQDRGSEKLFF	TGTGCCAGTCAGGACAGGGGAAGTGAAAAACTGTTTTTT
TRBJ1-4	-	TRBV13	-	CASNLGGLREKLFF	TGTGCCAGCAACCTGGGGGGGCTCCGAGAAAAACTGTTTTTT
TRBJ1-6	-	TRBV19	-	CASTIQGFNSPLHF	TGTGCCAGTACCATCCAGGGGTTTAATTCACCCCTCCACTTT
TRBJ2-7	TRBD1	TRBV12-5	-	CASGALGQGAPYEQYF	TGTGCTAGTGGGGCCCTCGGACAGGGGGCACCCTACGAGCAGTACTTC
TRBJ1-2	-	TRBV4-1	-	CASSSRTLGGYGYTF	TGCGCCAGCAGCTCTCGGACGCTGGGAGGCTATGGCTACACCTTC
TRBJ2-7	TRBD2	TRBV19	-	CASSKTSGGPYEQYF	TGTGCCAGTAGTAAAACTAGCGGGGGGCCCTACGAGCAGTACTTC
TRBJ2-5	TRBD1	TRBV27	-	CASSLTRTGGVETQYF	TGTGCCAGCAGTTTAACCAGGACAGGGGGCGTGGAGACCCAGTACTTC
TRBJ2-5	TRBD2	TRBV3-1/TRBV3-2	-	CASSQEGGGALETQYF	TGTGCCAGCAGCCAAGAGGGCGGGGGGGCCTTGGAGACCCAGTACTTC
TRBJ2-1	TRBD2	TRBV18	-	CASSPRTSGGAGNEQFF	TGTGCCAGCTCACCCAGGACTAGCGGGGGGGCCGGGAATGAGCAGTTCTTC
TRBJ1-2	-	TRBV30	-	CAWSIQAYGYTF	TGTGCCTGGAGTATACAGGCCTATGGCTACACCTTC
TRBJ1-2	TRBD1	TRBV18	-	CASSPQGAFYTF	TGTGCCAGCTCACCACAGGGGGCCTTCTACACCTTC
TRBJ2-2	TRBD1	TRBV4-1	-	CASSWTGETGELFF	TGCGCCAGCAGCTGGACAGGGGAGACCGGGGAGCTGTTTTTT
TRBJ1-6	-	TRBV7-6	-	CASSLGDTYSPLHF	TGTGCCAGCAGCCTCGGGGACACCTATTCACCCCTCCACTTT
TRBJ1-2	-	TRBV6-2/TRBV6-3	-	CASSYVGQGYGYTF	TGTGCCAGCAGTTACGTCGGGCAGGGCTATGGCTACACCTTC
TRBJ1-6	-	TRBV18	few	CASSPTTDRGSPLHF	TGTGCCAGCTCACCAACGACAGATAGGGGTTCACCCCTCCACTTT
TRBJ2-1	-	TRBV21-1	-	CASSKAWRGDNEQFF	TGTGCCAGCAGCAAAGCCTGGCGGGGGGACAATGAGCAGTTCTTC
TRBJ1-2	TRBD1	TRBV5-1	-	CASRDRQGAYGYTF	TGCGCCAGCAGGGATCGACAGGGAGCCTATGGCTACACCTTC
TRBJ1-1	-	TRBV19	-	CASRLQTIGFEAFF	TGTGCCAGTAGATTACAGACTATCGGATTTGAAGCTTTCTTT
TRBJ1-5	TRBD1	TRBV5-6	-	CASSQDRALNQPQHF	TGTGCCAGCAGCCAGGACAGGGCCCTCAATCAGCCCCAGCATTTT
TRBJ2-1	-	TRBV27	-	CASSTRRTIDNEQFF	TGTGCCAGCAGTACCCGTCGGACTATAGACAATGAGCAGTTCTTC
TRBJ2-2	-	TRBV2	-	CASRWTEPTGELFF	TGTGCCAGCCGCTGGACAGAACCCACCGGGGAGCTGTTTTTT
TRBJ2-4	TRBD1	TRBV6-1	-	CASSEGQGLGAKNIQYF	TGTGCCAGCAGTGAGGGACAGGGGTTGGGGGCCAAAAACATTCAGTACTTC
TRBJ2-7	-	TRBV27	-	CASSLQRGPYEQYF	TGTGCCAGCAGTTTACAGCGCGGCCCCTACGAGCAGTACTTC
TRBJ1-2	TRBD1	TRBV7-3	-	CASSFRQGGGYTF	TGTGCCAGCAGCTTCCGACAGGGTGGAGGCTACACCTTC